The 7 T cell receptor beta chains reported below all come from one sample, sequenced in a study of ipilimumab plus nivolumab after autologous stem cell transplantation. Repertoires were generated with immunoSEQ multiplex PCR, while TCRdb's copy carries only in-frame clones and drops some. Of roughly 25,000 clones in the sample, 86% were seen once. Here the sequenced sample was PBMCs, taken in a trial of ipilimumab plus nivolumab as post-transplant consolidation. The receptors stem from a male donor with diffuse large B-cell lymphoma.

This chain joins TRBV10-3 and TRBJ1-1; no firm D call. V gave up 2 bases and J gave up 1 base, with 11 bases separating them. CDR1 is ENHRY and CDR2 is SYGVKD in the germline V gene. The CDR3 runs to 15 residues. The chain's CDR3 is CAISESNFENTEAFF. Here the CDR3 DNA reads TGTGCCATCAGTGAGAGTAACTTCGAGAACACTGAAGCTTTCTTT.

The rearrangement uses TRBV7-6 and TRBJ1-3; 10 bases line up with TRBD1. Per the germline V gene, CDR1 is SGHVS and CDR2 is FNYEAQ. V shed 6 bases, J shed 0 bases, and the junction held 2 bases outside the gene matches. CDR3 length: 15 residues. CDR3: CASSWTGGSGNTIYF. Written as DNA, the CDR3 is TGTGCCAGCAGTTGGACAGGGGGCTCTGGAAACACCATATATTTT.

The chain joins TRBV9 to TRBJ2-5; 10 bases fit TRBD2. Germline V lookup: CDR1 SGDLS, CDR2 YYNGEE. This CDR3 comprises 18 residues. V lost 4 bases, J lost 2 bases, and 14 bases stayed unmatched. The CDR3 region has the DNA TGTGCCAGCAGCCCCACGGCCGTAGCGGGGGGCGGACAAGAGACCCAGTACTTC. Translated: CASSPTAVAGGGQETQYF.

CDR3 in DNA: TGCGCCAGCAGCTCCCTACGAACAAATAGCGGGGGGGCTCGGGAGACCCAGTACTTC. The encoded protein is CASSSLRTNSGGARETQYF. This chain uses TRBV5-1 with TRBJ2-5; 11 bases line up with TRBD2. Germline trimming cut 3 bases from V and 5 bases from J; bases unmatched to any gene: 18. The CDR3 sequence is 19 residues long. Germline CDR1 is SGHRS and CDR2 is YFSETQ. The variable domain in full, completed from reference TRBV5-1 and TRBJ2-5, reads KAGVTQTPRYLIKTRGQQVTLSCSPISGHRSVSWYQQTPGQGLQFLFEYFSETQRNKGNFPGRFSGRQFSNSRSEMNVSTLELGDSALYLCASSSLRTNSGGARETQYFGPGTRLLVL.

The chain links TRBV7-3 to TRBJ1-1; unclear D gene. Germline values: CDR1 SGHTA, CDR2 FQGTGA. CDR3 length: 20 amino acids. V dropped 1 base and J dropped 1 base, with 25 bases sitting between them. Here the CDR3 reads CASSLSEGIADQGWNTEAFF. The DNA for the CDR3 is TGTGCCAGCAGCTTAAGTGAAGGGATCGCGGATCAAGGTTGGAACACTGAAGCTTTCTTT.

The chain employs TRBV2 and TRBJ1-4; D is uncertain. V shed 7 bases and J shed 8 bases, with 17 bases lying between them. The CDR3 has 14 amino acids. Germline CDR1 SNHLY, CDR2 FYNNEI. The CDR3 nucleotides are TGTGCCAGCATACCGACCTCCTCGGGCGAAAAACTGTTTTTT. Its protein product is CASIPTSSGEKLFF.

V usage is TRBV6-6 and J usage is TRBJ1-2; D perhaps matches TRBD1 (5 bases). The V gene's germline CDR1 is MNHNY and CDR2 SVGAGI (reference sequence). V shed 3 bases and J shed 2 bases, with 10 bases lying between them. The CDR3 has 14 amino acids. DNA of the CDR3: TGTGCCAGCAGTTATGCAGGGTCCAACTATGGCTACACCTTC. As protein: CASSYAGSNYGYTF.